This T cell receptor beta chain emerged from a study of blood T cell repertoires in COVID-19. The wider study: There were acute and convalescent COVID-19 samples, and they came from the United States, Italy and Spain.

Assay: immunoSEQ multiplex PCR; the TCRdb copy retains only in-frame clones and omits some. The sample has more than 300,000 clones, around 91% seen once. The CDR3 is made up of 13 amino acids, end residues included. Germline assignment: CDR1 SGHNT and CDR2 YENEEA. Concerning this clone itself: The DNA is omitted, as the CDR3 cannot be located on it reliably, and the CDR3 follows TCRdb's listing.

V gene TRBV11-3 combines with J gene TRBJ2-5; whether TRBD2, the table's D call, matches the DNA was not checked. Material: peripheral blood. The TCR was taken from a woman aged 18-30 years who had recovered from COVID-19. The CDR3 here is CASSLDILETQYF.